The T cell receptor beta chain described here comes from a study of shared clonotypes between healthy human individuals. Germline-derived CDR1 and CDR2 are MNHEY and SMNVEV (reference sequence). This CDR3 has 16 amino acids. The V and J ends lost 7 bases and 3 bases respectively, with 18 bases between them. The data were produced by immunoSEQ multiplex PCR, yet TCRdb's version contains in-frame clones alone and is incomplete. The table has roughly 500,000 clones, approximately 79% seen once; the top ten hold roughly 13%. This clone was recorded at least ten times. This TCR was recovered from a woman aged 40 to 50 in good health. Some clones in this sample may be carry-over from other donors' samples. The sequencing sample was made of PBMCs. This chain uses TRBV27 with TRBJ2-2; D is perhaps TRBD1 (6 bases). For the CDR3, the DNA is TGTGCCAGCACGGCAAGTCACAGGGTATACACCGGGGAGCTGTTTTTT. Its translation: CASTASHRVYTGELFF.